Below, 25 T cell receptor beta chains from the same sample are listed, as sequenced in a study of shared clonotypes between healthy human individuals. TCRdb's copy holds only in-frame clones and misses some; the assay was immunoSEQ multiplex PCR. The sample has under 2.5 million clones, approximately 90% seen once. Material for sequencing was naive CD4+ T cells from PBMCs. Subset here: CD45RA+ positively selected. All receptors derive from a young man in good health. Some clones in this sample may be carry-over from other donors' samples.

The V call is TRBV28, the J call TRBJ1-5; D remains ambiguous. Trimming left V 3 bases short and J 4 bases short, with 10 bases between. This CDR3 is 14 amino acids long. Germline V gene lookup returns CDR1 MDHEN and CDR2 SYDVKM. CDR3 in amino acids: CASSFPGLNQPQHF. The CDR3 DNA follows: TGTGCCAGCAGTTTCCCCGGTTTGAATCAGCCCCAGCATTTT.

CDR3 amino acids: CASSLGGAQNTIYF. The CDR3 DNA reads TGCGCCAGCAGCTTAGGGGGGGCTCAAAACACCATATATTTT. The chain uses TRBV5-1 and TRBJ1-3, with D possibly TRBD1 on 6 matching bases. This CDR3 spans 14 amino acids. V lost 2 bases and J 6 bases, leaving 12 bases between the germline ends. Looked up from germline, CDR1 is SGHRS and CDR2 is YFSETQ.

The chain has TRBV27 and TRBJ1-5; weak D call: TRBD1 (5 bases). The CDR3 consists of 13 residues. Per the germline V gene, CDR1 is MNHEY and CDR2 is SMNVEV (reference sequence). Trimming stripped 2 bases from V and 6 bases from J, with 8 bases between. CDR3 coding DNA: TGTGCCAGCAGTTTAGGGGCCGGTCAGCCCCAGCATTTT. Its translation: CASSLGAGQPQHF.

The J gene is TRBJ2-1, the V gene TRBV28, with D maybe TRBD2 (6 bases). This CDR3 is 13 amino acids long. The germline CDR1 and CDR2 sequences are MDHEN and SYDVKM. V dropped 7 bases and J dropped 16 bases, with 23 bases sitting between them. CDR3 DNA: TGTGCCAGCACCAGAGCTCCCGGGAGCCCGCCTTTCTTC. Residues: CASTRAPGSPPFF.

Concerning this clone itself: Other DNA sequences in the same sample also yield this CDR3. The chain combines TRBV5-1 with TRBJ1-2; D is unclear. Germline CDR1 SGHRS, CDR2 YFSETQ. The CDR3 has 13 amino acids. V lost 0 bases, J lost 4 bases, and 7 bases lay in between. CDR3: CASSLGASYGYTF. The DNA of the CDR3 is TGCGCCAGCAGCTTGGGGGCAAGCTATGGCTACACCTTC.

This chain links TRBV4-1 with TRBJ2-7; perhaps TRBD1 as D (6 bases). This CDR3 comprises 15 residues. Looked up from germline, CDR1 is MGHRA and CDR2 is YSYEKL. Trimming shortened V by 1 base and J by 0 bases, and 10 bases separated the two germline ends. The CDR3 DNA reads TGCGCCAGCAGCCAAGGGACAGCATCCTCCTACGAGCAGTACTTC. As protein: CASSQGTASSYEQYF.

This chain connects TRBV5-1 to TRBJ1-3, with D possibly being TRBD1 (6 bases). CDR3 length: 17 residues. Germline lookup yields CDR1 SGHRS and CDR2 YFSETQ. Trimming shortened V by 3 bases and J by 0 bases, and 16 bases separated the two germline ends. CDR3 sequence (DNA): TGCGCCAGCAGCTCCCAGGGGTCTCCGGGCTCTGGAAACACCATATATTTT. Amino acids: CASSSQGSPGSGNTIYF. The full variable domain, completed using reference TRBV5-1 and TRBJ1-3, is KAGVTQTPRYLIKTRGQQVTLSCSPISGHRSVSWYQQTPGQGLQFLFEYFSETQRNKGNFPGRFSGRQFSNSRSEMNVSTLELGDSALYLCASSSQGSPGSGNTIYFGEGSWLTVV.

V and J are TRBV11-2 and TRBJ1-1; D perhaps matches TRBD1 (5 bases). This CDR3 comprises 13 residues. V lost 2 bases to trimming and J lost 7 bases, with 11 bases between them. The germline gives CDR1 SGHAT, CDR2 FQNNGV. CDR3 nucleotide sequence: TGTGCCAGCAGCTTACAGGGTCGGAGTGAAGCTTTCTTT. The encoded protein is CASSLQGRSEAFF.

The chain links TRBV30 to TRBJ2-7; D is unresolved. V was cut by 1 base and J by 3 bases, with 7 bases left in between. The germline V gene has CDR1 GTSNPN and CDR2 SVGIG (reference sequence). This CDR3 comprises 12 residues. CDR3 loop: CAWSGKSYEQYF. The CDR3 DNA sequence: TGTGCCTGGAGTGGAAAGAGCTACGAGCAGTACTTC. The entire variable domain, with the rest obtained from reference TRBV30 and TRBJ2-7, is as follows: SQTIHQWPATLVQPVGSPLSLECTVEGTSNPNLYWYRQAAGRGLQLLFYSVGIGQISSEVPQNLSASRPQDRQFILSSKKLLLSDSGFYLCAWSGKSYEQYFGPGTRLTVT.

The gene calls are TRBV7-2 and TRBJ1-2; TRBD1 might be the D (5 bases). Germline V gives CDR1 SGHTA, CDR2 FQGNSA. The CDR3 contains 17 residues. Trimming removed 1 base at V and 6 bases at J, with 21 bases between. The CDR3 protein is CASSLDVVGGISDGYTF. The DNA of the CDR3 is TGTGCCAGCAGCTTAGACGTGGTTGGGGGGATAAGCGATGGCTACACCTTC.

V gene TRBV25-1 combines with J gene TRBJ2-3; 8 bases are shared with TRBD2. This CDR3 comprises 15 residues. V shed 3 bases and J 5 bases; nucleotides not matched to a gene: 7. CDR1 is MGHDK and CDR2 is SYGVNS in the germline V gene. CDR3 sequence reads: CASSDSAGVEDTQYF. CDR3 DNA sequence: TGTGCCAGCAGTGACTCAGCGGGAGTGGAAGATACGCAGTATTTT.

The CDR3 region is CASSLDVRVTGELFF. The CDR3 nucleotides are TGTGCCAGCAGCTTGGATGTAAGGGTCACCGGGGAGCTGTTTTTT. The rearrangement links TRBV5-4 to TRBJ2-2; the D is unclear. The CDR3 loop spans 15 amino acids. V lost 0 bases and J lost 4, with 10 bases in between. Germline CDR1 and CDR2: SGHNT and YYREEE (reference sequence).

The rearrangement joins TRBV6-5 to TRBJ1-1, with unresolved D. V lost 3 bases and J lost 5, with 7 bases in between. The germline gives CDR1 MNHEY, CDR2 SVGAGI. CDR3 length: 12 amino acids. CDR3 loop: CASSYTATEAFF. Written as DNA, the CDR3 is TGTGCCAGCAGTTATACGGCGACTGAAGCTTTCTTT.

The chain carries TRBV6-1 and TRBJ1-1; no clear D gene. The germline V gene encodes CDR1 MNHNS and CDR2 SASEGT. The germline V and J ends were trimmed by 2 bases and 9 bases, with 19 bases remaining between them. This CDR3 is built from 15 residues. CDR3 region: CASSEFGRVEVQAFF. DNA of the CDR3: TGTGCCAGCAGTGAATTTGGAAGAGTCGAGGTTCAAGCTTTCTTT.

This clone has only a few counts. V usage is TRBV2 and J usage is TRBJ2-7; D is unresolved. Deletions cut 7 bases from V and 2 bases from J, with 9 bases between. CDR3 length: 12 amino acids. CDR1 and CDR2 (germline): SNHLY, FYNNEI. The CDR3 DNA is TGTGCCAGCACATTCGACACCTACGAGCAGTACTTC. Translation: CASTFDTYEQYF.

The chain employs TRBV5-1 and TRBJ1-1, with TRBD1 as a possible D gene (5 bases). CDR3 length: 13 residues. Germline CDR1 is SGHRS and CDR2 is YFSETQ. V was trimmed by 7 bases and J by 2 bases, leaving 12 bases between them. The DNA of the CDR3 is TGCGCCAGCCGCCTCGGGGCTAACACTGAAGCTTTCTTT. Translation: CASRLGANTEAFF.

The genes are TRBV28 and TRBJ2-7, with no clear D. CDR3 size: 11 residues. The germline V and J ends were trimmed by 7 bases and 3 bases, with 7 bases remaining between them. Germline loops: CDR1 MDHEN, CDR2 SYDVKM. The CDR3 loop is CASTAGYEQYF. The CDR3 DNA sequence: TGTGCCAGCACCGCTGGCTACGAGCAGTACTTC.

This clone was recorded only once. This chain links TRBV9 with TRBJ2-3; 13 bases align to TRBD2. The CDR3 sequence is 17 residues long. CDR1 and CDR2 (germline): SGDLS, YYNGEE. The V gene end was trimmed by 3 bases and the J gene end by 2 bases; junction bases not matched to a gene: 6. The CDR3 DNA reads TGTGCCAGCAGCGCTTTTGGGACTAGCGGGATCACAGATACGCAGTATTTT. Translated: CASSAFGTSGITDTQYF.

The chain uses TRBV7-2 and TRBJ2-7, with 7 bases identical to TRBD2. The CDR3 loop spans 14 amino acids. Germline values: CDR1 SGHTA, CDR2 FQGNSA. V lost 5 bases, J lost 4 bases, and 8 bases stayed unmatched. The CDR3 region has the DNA TGTGCCAGCAGCCCCAGGCGGGAGCATTACGAGCAGTACTTC. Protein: CASSPRREHYEQYF.

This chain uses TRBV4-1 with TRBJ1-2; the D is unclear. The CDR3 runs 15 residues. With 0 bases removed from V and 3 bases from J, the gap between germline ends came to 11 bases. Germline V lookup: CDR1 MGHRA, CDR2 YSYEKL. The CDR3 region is CASSQDVRADYGYTF. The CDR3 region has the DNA TGCGCCAGCAGCCAAGATGTAAGGGCGGACTATGGCTACACCTTC.

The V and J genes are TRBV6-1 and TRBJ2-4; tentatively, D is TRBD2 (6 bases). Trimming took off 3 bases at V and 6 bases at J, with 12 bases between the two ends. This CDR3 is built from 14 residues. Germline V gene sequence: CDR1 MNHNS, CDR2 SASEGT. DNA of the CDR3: TGTGCCAGCAGTGATTCTTTGGGAGGAAACATTCAGTACTTC. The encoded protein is CASSDSLGGNIQYF.

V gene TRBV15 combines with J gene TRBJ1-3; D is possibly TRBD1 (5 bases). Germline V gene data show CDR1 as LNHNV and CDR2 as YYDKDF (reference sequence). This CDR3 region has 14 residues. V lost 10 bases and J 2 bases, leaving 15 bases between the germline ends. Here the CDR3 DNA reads TGTGCCATCGCTCCCAGGGTGGCTGGAAACACCATATATTTT. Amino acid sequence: CAIAPRVAGNTIYF.

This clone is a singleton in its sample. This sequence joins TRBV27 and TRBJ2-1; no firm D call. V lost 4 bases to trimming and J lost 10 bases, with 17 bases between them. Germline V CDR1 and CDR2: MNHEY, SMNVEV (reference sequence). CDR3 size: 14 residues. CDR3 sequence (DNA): TGTGCCAGCAGTTCTCGTGAGATCGGGCGGGAGCAGTTCTTC. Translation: CASSSREIGREQFF.

The CDR3 reads CASSYLADTNTGELFF. The DNA for the CDR3 is TGTGCCAGCAGTTACCTAGCGGATACGAACACCGGGGAGCTGTTTTTT. The chain employs TRBV28 and TRBJ2-2; 7 bases fit TRBD2. In germline, CDR1 is MDHEN, CDR2 SYDVKM. The V segment lost 4 bases and the J segment 0 bases; nucleotides outside the gene matches: 5. The CDR3 extends over 16 amino acids.

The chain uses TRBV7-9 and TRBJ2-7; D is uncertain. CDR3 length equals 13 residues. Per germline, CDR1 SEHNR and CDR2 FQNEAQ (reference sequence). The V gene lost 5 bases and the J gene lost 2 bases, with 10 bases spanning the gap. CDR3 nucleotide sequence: TGTGCCAGCAGCAAGGACGGAACCTACGAGCAGTACTTC. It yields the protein CASSKDGTYEQYF. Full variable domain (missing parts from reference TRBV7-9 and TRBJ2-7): DTGVSQNPRHKITKRGQNVTFRCDPISEHNRLYWYRQTLGQGPEFLTYFQNEAQLEKSRLLSDRFSAERPKGSFSTLEIQRTEQGDSAMYLCASSKDGTYEQYFGPGTRLTVT.